These 10 T cell receptor beta chains were all obtained from the same sample, sequenced in a study of T cells in Graves' hyperthyroidism and ophthalmopathy. Amplified TCR beta CDR3 regions derived from RNA transcripts. The TCR CDR3 was amplified in a first-round RT-PCR using the HTBI primer set. TCRdb re-called the multiplex PCR reads with MiXCR, one entry per CDR3 protein. The table has 500,000 to 600,000 distinct CDR3 sequences, just over 45% seen once; the top ten hold about 8.3%. The sequencing input was peripheral blood or thyroid tissue (not recorded which). Every receptor here comes from a woman younger than 35 with Graves' hyperthyroidism.

This clonotype has a count of ten or more. The genes are TRBV7-9 and TRBJ2-1; D ambiguous. V was pared by 1 base and J by 6 bases, with 7 bases between. Germline V gene lookup returns CDR1 SEHNR and CDR2 FQNEAQ (reference sequence). The CDR3 length is 13 residues. The CDR3, as DNA: TGTGCCAGCAGCTTAGTTGGGATCAATGAGCAGTTCTTC. Translated: CASSLVGINEQFF.

This clonotype has only one observation. A much larger clone differs from this one at a single base, so this may be a read error. The gene calls are TRBV4-1 and TRBJ2-6; possible D gene TRBD2, 6 bases. Per germline, CDR1 MGHRA and CDR2 YSYEKL. This CDR3 comprises 20 residues. CDR3 sequence: CASNQGLRGGDFSGANVLTF. CDR3 bases: TGCGCCAGCAACCAAGGACTTCGCGGAGGGGACTTCTCTGGGGCCAACGTCCTGACTTTC.

This clonotype was picked up many times. Germline is not matched at one junction end, which may reflect a read error. The V gene is TRBV11-2, the J gene TRBJ2-7; D may be TRBD2 (6 bases). From germline, CDR1 is SGHAT and CDR2 FQNNGV. The CDR3 runs 15 residues. The CDR3 DNA reads TGTGCCAGCAGCTTAGAGGCGGGATGGACCTATGAGCAGTACTTC. Encoded protein: CASSLEAGWTYEQYF.

This rearrangement joins TRBV13 to TRBJ2-7; D might be TRBD2 (6 bases). Germline lookup yields CDR1 PRHDT and CDR2 FYEKMQ (reference sequence). The V end lost 11 bases, the J end lost 0 bases, and 20 bases lay between the germline ends. The CDR3 contains 15 residues. The CDR3 is CAWRRGLTSSYEQYF. Here the CDR3 DNA reads TGTGCCTGGAGGCGGGGCCTTACGAGCTCCTACGAGCAGTACTTC. Supplemented by reference TRBV13 and TRBJ2-7, the full variable domain reads AAGVIQSPRHLIKEKRETATLKCYPIPRHDTVYWYQQGPGQDPQFLISFYEKMQSDKGSIPDRFSAQQFSDYHSELNMSSLELGDSALYFCAWRRGLTSSYEQYFGPGTRLTVT.

The chain has TRBV2 and TRBJ1-4; the D is unclear. CDR1 is SNHLY, CDR2 FYNNEI, per germline. CDR3 length: 12 amino acids. As DNA, the CDR3 is TGTGCTACTAGCAGTGAGTTTGAAAAACTGTTTTTT. Translated, it gives CATSSEFEKLFF.

In this sample, this clonotype turned up once. This may be a read error: a much more frequent sequence differs by one nucleotide. The chain has TRBV5-8 and TRBJ1-1, with 7 nucleotides matching TRBD1. This CDR3 is 15 amino acids long. Per the germline V gene, CDR1 is SGHTS and CDR2 is YDEGEE. Germline trimming cut 4 bases from V and 3 bases from J; bases unmatched to any gene: 9. CDR3 nucleotides: TGTGCCAGCAGCCCCTCGGACAGGTTGGACACTGAAGCTTTCTTT. It yields the protein CASSPSDRLDTEAFF.

V usage is TRBV4-2 and J usage is TRBJ2-5, with 15 nucleotides matching TRBD2. The germline gives CDR1 LGHNA, CDR2 YNFKEQ. V shed 3 bases, J shed 3 bases, and the junction held 11 bases outside the gene matches. The CDR3 length is 19 residues. The CDR3 here is CASSHGGARTSGREETQYF. As DNA, the CDR3 is TGTGCCAGCAGCCACGGAGGGGCGCGGACTAGCGGGAGGGAAGAGACCCAGTACTTC.

CDR3 amino acids: CASSPTPTRSYNEQFF. CDR3 coding DNA: TGTGCCAGCAGCCCTACGCCCACTAGGTCCTACAATGAGCAGTTCTTC. The gene calls are TRBV11-1 and TRBJ2-1; tentatively, D is TRBD2 (5 bases). V lost 5 bases and J lost 1, with 15 bases in between. Per the germline V gene, CDR1 is SGHAT and CDR2 is FQDESV (reference sequence). CDR3 length equals 16 residues. Supplemented by reference TRBV11-1 and TRBJ2-1, the full variable domain reads EAEVAQSPRYKITEKSQAVAFWCDPISGHATLYWYRQILGQGPELLVQFQDESVVDDSQLPKDRFSAERLKGVDSTLKIQPAELGDSAMYLCASSPTPTRSYNEQFFGPGTRLTVL.

The chain carries TRBV10-3 and TRBJ1-4; the D is unclear. This CDR3 is built from 15 residues. The V gene's germline CDR1 is ENHRY and CDR2 SYGVKD. With 9 bases removed from V and 5 bases from J, the gap between germline ends came to 19 bases. DNA for the CDR3: TGTGCCATTACCGGACTAGCGGTCTACAATGAAAAACTGTTTTTT. This gives the protein CAITGLAVYNEKLFF.

For the CDR3, the DNA is TGTGCCAGCAGCCGACTAGCGCTAAAGGACAATGAGCAGTTCTTC. Protein sequence: CASSRLALKDNEQFF. V is TRBV7-2 and J is TRBJ2-7; 8 nucleotides agree with TRBD2. Gene TRBJ2-1 matches the end of the DNA better, so the J call may be wrong. This CDR3 contains 15 residues. The germline V gene has CDR1 SGHTA and CDR2 FQGNSA.